The present T cell receptor beta chain was sequenced within a study of tumor-infiltrating lymphocytes in primary liver carcinoma. Production of TCR beta cDNA used around 500 ng total RNA together with a constant-region primer. Generation of the TCR beta libraries relied on three nested multiplex PCR rounds using slightly modified ARM-PCR. PCR rounds one and two used TRBV1-TRBV30 forward primers with a C-beta reverse primer for about 9 cycles each. TCRdb ran MiXCR on the multiplex PCR reads and lists one entry per CDR3 protein. The sample lists about 180,000 distinct CDR3 sequences, about 60% occurring once. From germline, CDR1 is SNHLY and CDR2 FYNNEI. There are 13 residues in the CDR3. The J segment lost 10 bases and the V segment lost 8 bases, leaving 9 bases of the junction unmatched. Unsorted whole blood supplied the RNA, and germline DNA was extracted too.

The chain links TRBV2 to TRBJ2-1; 9 nucleotides agree with TRBD2. The origin of this receptor is a man between 40 and 49 years old with primary liver carcinoma and hepatitis B virus infection. Source material: peripheral blood. The CDR3 nucleotides are TGTGCCAGCGGGGATAGCGGGAGACGGGAGCAGTTCTTC. This sequence encodes CASGDSGRREQFF.